Listed here are 32 T cell receptor beta chains from one sample, sequenced in a study of blood T cell repertoires in COVID-19. Measured with immunoSEQ multiplex PCR; TCRdb has only the in-frame clones, and not every one. This table has 150,000 to 200,000 clones, 86% appearing once. Sequencing was carried out using PBMCs or T cells enriched from blood (not recorded which). The receptors stem from a woman aged 25-40 years who had recovered from COVID-19.

V gene TRBV13 combines with J gene TRBJ2-2; 13 bases line up with TRBD2. Germline loops: CDR1 PRHDT, CDR2 FYEKMQ (reference sequence). The CDR3 is 17 residues long. Trimming removed 8 bases from V and 4 bases from J; junction bases left unmatched: 10. The CDR3 DNA reads TGTGCCAGCGGGGAACTAGCGGGAGGGCGGAGCACCGGGGAGCTGTTTTTT. This gives the protein CASGELAGGRSTGELFF.

This sequence joins TRBV6-1 and TRBJ2-7; 8 bases are a match to TRBD2. This CDR3 has 16 amino acids. Germline V gene data show CDR1 as MNHNS and CDR2 as SASEGT. Trimming at V came to 6 bases and at J to 3 bases, leaving 13 bases not matched to a gene. The CDR3 spells CASREPLAGPNYEQYF. The CDR3 nucleotides are TGTGCCAGCAGAGAACCTCTAGCGGGCCCCAACTACGAGCAGTACTTC.

V and J are TRBV28 and TRBJ2-5, with D perhaps matching TRBD2 (5 bases). Trimming pared 4 bases from V and 8 bases from J, leaving 23 bases between. The CDR3 is 16 amino acids. The germline V gene encodes CDR1 MDHEN and CDR2 SYDVKM. The CDR3 region has the DNA TGTGCCAGCAGTTCACGGGTTTTGAGACTATGGGAAACCCAGTACTTC. This translates into CASSSRVLRLWETQYF.

This clone was observed a handful of times. V usage is TRBV3-1 (or the pseudogene TRBV3-2) and J usage is TRBJ2-2, with a weak D call TRBD1 (5 bases). This CDR3 spans 13 amino acids. Trimming took 4 bases from V and 7 from J, leaving 10 bases between them. Germline CDR1 and CDR2: LGHDT and YNNKEL (reference sequence). CDR3 bases: TGTGCCAGCAGCCTTCCCCAGGGCGGGGAGCTGTTTTTT. Protein: CASSLPQGGELFF.

The CDR3 sequence: CASGTGGWGNQPQHF. Written as DNA, the CDR3 is TGTGCCAGCGGGACAGGGGGCTGGGGCAATCAGCCCCAGCATTTT. The V gene is TRBV28, the J gene TRBJ1-5; 12 nucleotides agree with TRBD1. The CDR3 has 15 amino acids. Germline CDR1 reads MDHEN; CDR2 reads SYDVKM. V lost 8 bases, J lost 2 bases, and 4 bases stayed unmatched.

This sequence joins TRBV9 and TRBJ2-1; TRBD2 is a possible D gene (5 bases). From germline, CDR1 is SGDLS and CDR2 YYNGEE. The ends were cut back, 3 bases at V and 10 bases at J, with 11 bases in the middle. The CDR3 covers 12 residues. The CDR3 DNA sequence: TGTGCCAGCAGCGAATCCCCGGGAGAGCAGTTCTTC. The encoded protein is CASSESPGEQFF.

In its sample, this clone was seen a few times. The chain combines TRBV3-1 (or the pseudogene TRBV3-2) with TRBJ1-3, with TRBD1 as a possible D gene (6 bases). The CDR3 covers 17 residues. V shed 0 bases and J shed 4 bases, with 16 bases lying between them. Germline CDR1 is LGHDT and CDR2 is YNNKEL (reference sequence). The CDR3 DNA follows: TGTGCCAGCAGCCAAGATAGCAAAAGGACAGAAGGAAACACCATATATTTT. Amino acids: CASSQDSKRTEGNTIYF.

V usage is TRBV12-3 or TRBV12-4 and J usage is TRBJ1-5; no clear D gene. The CDR3 contains 13 residues. Trimming removed 2 bases from V and 4 bases from J, with 6 bases in between. Here the CDR3 DNA reads TGTGCCAGCAGTTTACAGGTGAATCAGCCCCAGCATTTT. Translated, it gives CASSLQVNQPQHF.

This chain uses TRBV5-1 with TRBJ2-5; 10 nucleotides match TRBD2. The CDR3 contains 15 residues. V shed 6 bases, J shed 5 bases, and the junction held 10 bases outside the gene matches. The germline CDR1 and CDR2 sequences are SGHRS and YFSETQ. CDR3 sequence reads: CASTSPPSGSETQYF. The CDR3 bases are TGCGCCAGCACATCCCCCCCTAGCGGGAGTGAGACCCAGTACTTC.

The genes are TRBV19 and TRBJ2-2; no firm D call. The CDR3 sequence is 14 residues long. V was cut by 0 bases and J by 5 bases, with 7 bases left in between. Germline-derived CDR1 and CDR2 are LNHDA and SQIVND (reference sequence). The CDR3 coding sequence is TGTGCCAGTAGTATAGATTTGAGGACCGGGGAGCTGTTTTTT. Its translation: CASSIDLRTGELFF.

This chain links TRBV5-6 with TRBJ1-2; D remains unclear. Germline V gene sequence: CDR1 SGHDT, CDR2 YYEEEE. The CDR3 has 13 amino acids. Trimming took 2 bases from V and 0 from J, leaving 5 bases between them. The CDR3 nucleotides are TGTGCCAGCAGCTTACGGGCTAACTATGGCTACACCTTC. Translating it yields CASSLRANYGYTF.

In the case of this clone: Other nucleotide sequences in the sample specify the same CDR3. The chain recombines TRBV12-3 or TRBV12-4 with TRBJ2-7; 9 bases are a match to TRBD1. This CDR3 region has 13 residues. The V gene end was trimmed by 3 bases and the J gene end by 3 bases; junction bases not matched to a gene: 0. This CDR3 reads CASSLGQGYEQYF. CDR3 DNA sequence: TGTGCCAGCAGTTTGGGACAGGGCTACGAGCAGTACTTC.

The chain has TRBV27 and TRBJ2-2; 7 nucleotides match TRBD2. The J segment lost 2 bases and the V segment lost 7 bases, leaving 10 bases of the junction unmatched. Germline V gene lookup returns CDR1 MNHEY and CDR2 SMNVEV (reference sequence). The CDR3 loop spans 16 amino acids. The CDR3 DNA follows: TGTGCCAGCAAACCCTCTAGCGGAGGTAACACCGGGGAGCTGTTTTTT. Its translation is CASKPSSGGNTGELFF.

Here the CDR3 reads CASSPPRGHIQYF. The CDR3 DNA reads TGTGCCAGCAGCCCTCCTAGAGGTCACATTCAGTACTTC. The chain is built from TRBV9 and TRBJ2-4; D uncertain. The CDR3 covers 13 residues. The germline V and J ends were trimmed by 4 bases and 8 bases, with 13 bases remaining between them. CDR1 and CDR2 from the germline V gene are SGDLS and YYNGEE.

J is TRBJ2-7 and V is TRBV5-1; TRBD1 matches at 11 bases. The CDR3 has 14 amino acids. V dropped 4 bases and J dropped 1; count of bases not matched to a gene: 1. The germline V gene has CDR1 SGHRS and CDR2 YFSETQ. The CDR3 nucleotides read TGCGCCAGCAGCCGGGACAGGGGGTCCTACGAGCAGTACTTC. Amino acids: CASSRDRGSYEQYF.

J is TRBJ1-6 and V is TRBV2, with D uncertain. The V end was cut by 4 bases, the J end by 5 bases, with 9 bases between. CDR1 SNHLY and CDR2 FYNNEI come from the germline V gene. The CDR3 length is 14 residues. CDR3 nucleotides: TGTGCCAGCAGTGTGAGGAGAGATAATTCACCCCTCCACTTT. Its protein is CASSVRRDNSPLHF.

This chain uses TRBV7-8 with TRBJ1-3, with a weak D call TRBD1 (5 bases). V gave up 5 bases and J gave up 0 bases, with 17 bases separating them. The CDR3 is 17 amino acids. The germline CDR1 and CDR2 sequences are SGHVS and FQNEAQ. The CDR3 loop reads CASSPRARESSGNTIYF. CDR3 DNA: TGTGCCAGCAGCCCAAGGGCCAGGGAAAGCTCTGGAAACACCATATATTTT. Full variable domain (missing parts from reference TRBV7-8 and TRBJ1-3): GAGVSQSPRYKVAKRGQDVALRCDPISGHVSLFWYQQALGQGPEFLTYFQNEAQLDKSGLPSDRFFAERPEGSVSTLKIQRTQQEDSAVYLCASSPRARESSGNTIYFGEGSWLTVV.

The chain links TRBV7-3 to TRBJ2-3; D call uncertain. Germline CDR1 SGHTA, CDR2 FQGTGA. This CDR3 is built from 19 residues. V gave up 3 bases and J gave up 4 bases, with 26 bases separating them. CDR3 protein: CASSLYYPPGSLEPDTQYF. CDR3 sequence (DNA): TGTGCCAGCAGCTTGTACTACCCACCTGGCTCATTGGAGCCAGATACGCAGTATTTT.

As for this clone: Other nucleotide sequences in the sample specify the same CDR3. V gene TRBV11-2 combines with J gene TRBJ1-1, with unresolved D. Trimming shortened V by 1 base and J by 1 base, and 7 bases separated the two germline ends. The CDR3 is made up of 14 amino acids. Germline V gene lookup returns CDR1 SGHAT and CDR2 FQNNGV. The CDR3 protein is CASSLVGGNTEAFF. CDR3 sequence (DNA): TGTGCCAGCAGCTTAGTTGGCGGGAACACTGAAGCTTTCTTT.

The chain uses TRBV29-1 and TRBJ2-7; 9 bases map to TRBD1. Per the germline V gene, CDR1 is SQVTM and CDR2 is ANQGSEA. Trimming took 7 bases from V and 5 from J; bases not matched to a gene: 9. This CDR3 has 13 amino acids. The CDR3 region has the DNA TGCAGCGCCTCAGGACAGGGGTTGCACGAGCAGTACTTC. This translates into CSASGQGLHEQYF.

The V call is TRBV6-2 or TRBV6-3, the J call TRBJ2-3; D may be TRBD2 (6 bases). CDR3 length equals 15 residues. CDR1 MNHEY and CDR2 SVGEGT come from the germline V gene. Trimming pared 5 bases from V and 0 bases from J, leaving 12 bases between. The CDR3 protein is CASSKAGASTDTQYF. As DNA, the CDR3 is TGTGCCAGCAGTAAAGCGGGTGCTAGCACAGATACGCAGTATTTT.

V and J are TRBV7-3 and TRBJ1-2; 8 bases fit TRBD1. The CDR3 runs 18 residues. The germline V gene encodes CDR1 SGHTA and CDR2 FQGTGA. V lost 1 base and J lost 3; bases outside the gene matches: 13. DNA for the CDR3: TGTGCCAGCAGCTTAAGGGGATCAGGGGGCGCCAGGGACTATGGCTACACCTTC. It translates to CASSLRGSGGARDYGYTF. Full variable domain (missing parts from reference TRBV7-3 and TRBJ1-2): GAGVSQTPSNKVTEKGKYVELRCDPISGHTALYWYRQSLGQGPEFLIYFQGTGAADDSGLPNDRFFAVRPEGSVSTLKIQRTERGDSAVYLCASSLRGSGGARDYGYTFGSGTRLTVV.

The chain carries TRBV5-1 and TRBJ2-7; 7 bases fit TRBD1. CDR1 and CDR2 from the germline V gene are SGHRS and YFSETQ. Germline trimming cut 5 bases from V and 5 bases from J; bases unmatched to any gene: 7. The CDR3 is 13 amino acids. The CDR3 nucleotides are TGCGCCAGCAGACTCACAGGGGAAGACGAGCAGTACTTC. The encoded protein is CASRLTGEDEQYF. The full variable domain, in which reference TRBV5-1 and TRBJ2-7 provide the parts outside the CDR3, is KAGVTQTPRYLIKTRGQQVTLSCSPISGHRSVSWYQQTPGQGLQFLFEYFSETQRNKGNFPGRFSGRQFSNSRSEMNVSTLELGDSALYLCASRLTGEDEQYFGPGTRLTVT.

In nucleotides, the CDR3 is TGTGCCAGCAGCTTAGTAGTGAGGGAGCAGTTCTTC. This encodes CASSLVVREQFF. This rearrangement joins TRBV7-9 to TRBJ2-1; D gene ambiguous. The ends were cut back, 1 base at V and 10 bases at J, with 8 bases in the middle. CDR3 length: 12 residues. Looked up from germline, CDR1 is SEHNR and CDR2 is FQNEAQ (reference sequence). Looking up the rest from reference TRBV7-9 and TRBJ2-1 gives the full variable domain: DTGVSQNPRHKITKRGQNVTFRCDPISEHNRLYWYRQTLGQGPEFLTYFQNEAQLEKSRLLSDRFSAERPKGSFSTLEIQRTEQGDSAMYLCASSLVVREQFFGPGTRLTVL.

The rearrangement uses TRBV6-5 and TRBJ1-3; no clear D. Per germline, CDR1 MNHEY and CDR2 SVGAGI. The CDR3 contains 13 residues. The V and J ends lost 6 bases and 4 bases respectively, with 10 bases between them. DNA of the CDR3: TGTGCCAGCAGGGGCCAACCAGGAAACACCATATATTTT. Its protein is CASRGQPGNTIYF.

The gene calls are TRBV6-1 and TRBJ1-1, with 8 nucleotides matching TRBD1. This CDR3 contains 14 residues. The trim removed 3 bases at V and 5 bases at J, leaving 5 bases unmatched. The germline gives CDR1 MNHNS, CDR2 SASEGT. CDR3 sequence: CASSDRGHGTEAFF. The CDR3 nucleotides read TGTGCCAGCAGTGACAGGGGGCATGGGACTGAAGCTTTCTTT.

This clone came up once. In DNA, the CDR3 is TGTGCCAGCAGCAGCCGGGACAGGGTCGGCGAGCAGTACTTC. Protein product: CASSSRDRVGEQYF. V and J are TRBV13 and TRBJ2-7, with TRBD1 matching over 9 bases. CDR1 and CDR2 (germline): PRHDT, FYEKMQ (reference sequence). The V gene end was trimmed by 5 bases and the J gene end by 6 bases; junction bases not matched to a gene: 8. This CDR3 spans 14 amino acids.

The V gene is TRBV18, the J gene TRBJ2-7, with 7 bases aligning to TRBD2. The J segment lost 2 bases and the V segment lost 3 bases, leaving 7 bases of the junction unmatched. Germline CDR1 is KGHSH and CDR2 is LQKENI. This CDR3 has 15 amino acids. This chain's CDR3 is CASSPLREITYEQYF. The DNA of the CDR3 is TGTGCCAGCTCACCGTTGCGGGAGATAACCTACGAGCAGTACTTC. The variable domain in full, with the rest retrieved from reference TRBV18 and TRBJ2-7, is NAGVMQNPRHLVRRRGQEARLRCSPMKGHSHVYWYRQLPEEGLKFMVYLQKENIIDESGMPKERFSAEFPKEGPSILRIQQVVRGDSAAYFCASSPLREITYEQYFGPGTRLTVT.

The chain links TRBV5-5 to TRBJ2-7; D might be TRBD1 (5 bases). The CDR3 runs to 13 residues. V lost 0 bases to trimming and J lost 3 bases, with 7 bases between them. Germline loops: CDR1 SGHKS, CDR2 YYEKEE (reference sequence). The CDR3 coding sequence is TGTGCCAGCAGCTTGGTAACAGGCTACGAGCAGTACTTC. This gives the protein CASSLVTGYEQYF.

V and J are TRBV28 and TRBJ1-3; tentatively, D is TRBD1 (5 bases). The CDR3 totals 19 residues. Germline V lookup: CDR1 MDHEN, CDR2 SYDVKM. The ends were cut back, 4 bases at V and 1 base at J, with 23 bases in the middle. The CDR3 is CASSSAFGVTGPSGNTIYF. DNA of the CDR3: TGTGCCAGCAGTTCCGCTTTTGGCGTAACAGGCCCATCTGGAAACACCATATATTTT.

This chain joins TRBV19 and TRBJ1-4; unclear D gene. This CDR3 contains 16 residues. Trimming took 5 bases from V and 10 from J, leaving 23 bases between them. Germline V gene sequence: CDR1 LNHDA, CDR2 SQIVND (reference sequence). CDR3 protein: CASSGGDSEGQGKLFF. CDR3 sequence (DNA): TGTGCCAGTAGTGGTGGAGACTCGGAAGGCCAAGGAAAACTGTTTTTT.

This rearrangement joins TRBV30 to TRBJ2-7; TRBD2 is a possible D gene (5 bases). In germline, CDR1 is GTSNPN, CDR2 SVGIG (reference sequence). This CDR3 is 12 amino acids long. Trimming stripped 5 bases from V and 2 bases from J, with 10 bases between. Here the CDR3 reads CAWGGYTYEQYF. In nucleotides, the CDR3 is TGTGCCTGGGGCGGGTATACCTACGAGCAGTACTTC. Full variable domain (remainder filled in from reference TRBV30 and TRBJ2-7): SQTIHQWPATLVQPVGSPLSLECTVEGTSNPNLYWYRQAAGRGLQLLFYSVGIGQISSEVPQNLSASRPQDRQFILSSKKLLLSDSGFYLCAWGGYTYEQYFGPGTRLTVT.